The sequence of this T cell receptor (beta chain) was determined in a study of T-cell reconstitution after alpha-beta-depleted transplantation in children. Preparation of the TCRbeta library was carried out with unique molecular identifiers. TCRdb called the PCR reads again in MiXCR, with one record for every CDR3 protein. Of some 110,000 distinct CDR3 sequences listed, 9% to 12% are singletons. Study-wide points: At day 60, the high TCRbeta diversity found in some patients originated from recipient T cells and thymic progenitors that had survived. As was reported, about two months after transplant, alpha-beta T cells came from several hundred expanded graft clones. Hyperexpanded clones declined; after one year, newly produced T cells mostly supplied diversity.

Looked up from germline, CDR1 is DFQATT and CDR2 is SNEGSKA (reference sequence). V was pared by 0 bases and J by 4 bases, with 7 bases of the junction left unmatched. The CDR3 sequence is 16 residues long. This clonotype was seen at least ten times. Its antigen is undetermined. This material consisted of PBMCs, taken before TCRalphabeta/CD19-depleted stem cell transplant. The source of this sequence is a boy younger than 10 with acute lymphoblastic leukemia, due to receive a stem cell transplant. The chain employs TRBV20-1 and TRBJ2-2, with 8 positions matching TRBD2. The CDR3 DNA reads TGCAGTGCTAGAGAGCCACAGCGGGAGCTCACCGGGGAGCTGTTTTTT. Its translation: CSAREPQRELTGELFF.